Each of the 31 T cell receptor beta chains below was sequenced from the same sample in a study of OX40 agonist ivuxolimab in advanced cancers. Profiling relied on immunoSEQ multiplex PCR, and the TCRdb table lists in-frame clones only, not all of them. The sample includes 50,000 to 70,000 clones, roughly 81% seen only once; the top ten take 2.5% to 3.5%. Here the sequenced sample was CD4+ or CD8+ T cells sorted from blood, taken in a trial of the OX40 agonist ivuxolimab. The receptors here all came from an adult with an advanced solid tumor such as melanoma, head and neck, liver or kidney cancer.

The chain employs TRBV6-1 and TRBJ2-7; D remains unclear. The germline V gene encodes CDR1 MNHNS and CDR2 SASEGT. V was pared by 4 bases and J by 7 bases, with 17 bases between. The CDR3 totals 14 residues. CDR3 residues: CASSGLVWAGEQYF. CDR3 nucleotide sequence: TGTGCCAGCAGTGGTTTGGTATGGGCTGGGGAGCAGTACTTC.

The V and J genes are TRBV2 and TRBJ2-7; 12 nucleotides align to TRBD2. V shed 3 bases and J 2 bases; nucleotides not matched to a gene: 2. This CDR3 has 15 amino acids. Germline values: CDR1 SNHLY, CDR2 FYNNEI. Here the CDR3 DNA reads TGTGCCAGCAGTGATTCTAGCGGGGGGGCCTACGAGCAGTACTTC. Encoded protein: CASSDSSGGAYEQYF. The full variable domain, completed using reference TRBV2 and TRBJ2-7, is EPEVTQTPSHQVTQMGQEVILRCVPISNHLYFYWYRQILGQKVEFLVSFYNNEISEKSEIFDDQFSVERPDGSNFTLKIRSTKLEDSAMYFCASSDSSGGAYEQYFGPGTRLTVT.

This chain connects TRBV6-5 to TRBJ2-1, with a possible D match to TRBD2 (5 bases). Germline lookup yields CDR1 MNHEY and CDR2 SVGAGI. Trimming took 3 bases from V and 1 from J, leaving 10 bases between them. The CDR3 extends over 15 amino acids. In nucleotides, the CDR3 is TGTGCCAGCAGTTATGAGGGTGCTTCCTACAATGAGCAGTTCTTC. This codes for CASSYEGASYNEQFF.

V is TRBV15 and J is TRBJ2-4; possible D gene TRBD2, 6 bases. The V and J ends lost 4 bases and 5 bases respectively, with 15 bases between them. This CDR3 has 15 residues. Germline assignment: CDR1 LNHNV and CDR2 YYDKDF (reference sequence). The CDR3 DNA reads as TGTGCCACCAGCACAATACACGCTAGCGAAAACATTCAGTACTTC. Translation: CATSTIHASENIQYF.

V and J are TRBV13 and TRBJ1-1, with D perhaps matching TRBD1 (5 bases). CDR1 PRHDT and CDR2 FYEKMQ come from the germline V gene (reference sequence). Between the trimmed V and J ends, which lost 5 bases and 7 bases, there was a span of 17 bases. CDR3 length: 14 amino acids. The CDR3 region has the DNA TGTGCCAGCAGCCCGGTGAGGGGTATTGGTGAAGCTTTCTTT. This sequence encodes CASSPVRGIGEAFF. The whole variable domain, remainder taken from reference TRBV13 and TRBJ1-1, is AAGVIQSPRHLIKEKRETATLKCYPIPRHDTVYWYQQGPGQDPQFLISFYEKMQSDKGSIPDRFSAQQFSDYHSELNMSSLELGDSALYFCASSPVRGIGEAFFGQGTRLTVV.

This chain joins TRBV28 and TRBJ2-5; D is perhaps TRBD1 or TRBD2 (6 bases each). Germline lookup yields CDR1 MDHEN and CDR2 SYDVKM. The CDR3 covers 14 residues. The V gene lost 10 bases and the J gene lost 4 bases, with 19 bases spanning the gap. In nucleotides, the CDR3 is TGTGCCATCGGTGCTCCCGGGGGCAGAGAGACCCAGTACTTC. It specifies CAIGAPGGRETQYF.

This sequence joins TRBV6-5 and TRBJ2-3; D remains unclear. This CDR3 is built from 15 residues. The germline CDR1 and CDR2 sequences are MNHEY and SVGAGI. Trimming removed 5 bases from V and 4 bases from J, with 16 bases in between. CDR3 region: CASSPADAASDTQYF. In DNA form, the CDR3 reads TGTGCCAGCAGTCCTGCGGATGCCGCGTCAGATACGCAGTATTTT.

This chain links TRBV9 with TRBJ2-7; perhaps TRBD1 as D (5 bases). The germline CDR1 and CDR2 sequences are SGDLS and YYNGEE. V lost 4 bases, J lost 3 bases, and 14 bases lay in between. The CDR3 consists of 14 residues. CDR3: CASSPRQWGYEQYF. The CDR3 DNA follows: TGTGCCAGCAGCCCAAGACAGTGGGGCTACGAGCAGTACTTC.

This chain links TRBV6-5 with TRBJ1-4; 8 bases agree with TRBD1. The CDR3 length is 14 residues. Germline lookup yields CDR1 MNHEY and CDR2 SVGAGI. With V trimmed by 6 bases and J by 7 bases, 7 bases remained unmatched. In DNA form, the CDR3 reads TGTGCCAGCAGCCCGGACAGGGACGGTGAAAAACTGTTTTTT. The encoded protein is CASSPDRDGEKLFF.

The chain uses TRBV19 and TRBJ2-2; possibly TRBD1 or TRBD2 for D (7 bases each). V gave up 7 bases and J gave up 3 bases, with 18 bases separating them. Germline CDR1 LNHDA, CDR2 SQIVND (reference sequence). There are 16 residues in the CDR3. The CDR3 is CASTLGGGWDTGELFF. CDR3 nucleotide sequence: TGTGCCAGTACCCTGGGAGGGGGCTGGGACACCGGGGAGCTGTTTTTT.

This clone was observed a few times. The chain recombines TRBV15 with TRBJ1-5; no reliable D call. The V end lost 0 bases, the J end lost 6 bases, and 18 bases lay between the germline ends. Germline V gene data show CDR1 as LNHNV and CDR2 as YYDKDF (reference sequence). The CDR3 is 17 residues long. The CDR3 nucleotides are TGTGCCACCAGCAGAGATCGTAGGTCCCTATTCGGTCAGCCCCAGCATTTT. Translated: CATSRDRRSLFGQPQHF.

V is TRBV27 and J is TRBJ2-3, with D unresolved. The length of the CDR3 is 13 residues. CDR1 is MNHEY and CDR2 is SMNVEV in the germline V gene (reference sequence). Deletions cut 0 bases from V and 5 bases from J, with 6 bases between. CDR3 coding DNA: TGTGCCAGCAGTTTATCCCTCGGAGATACGCAGTATTTT. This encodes CASSLSLGDTQYF.

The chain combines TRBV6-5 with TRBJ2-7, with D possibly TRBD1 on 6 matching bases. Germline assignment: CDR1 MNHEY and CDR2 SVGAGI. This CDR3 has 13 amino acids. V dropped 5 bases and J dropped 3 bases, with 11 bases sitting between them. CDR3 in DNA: TGTGCCAGCAGTGGGGACAAACTCTACGAGCAGTACTTC. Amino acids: CASSGDKLYEQYF.

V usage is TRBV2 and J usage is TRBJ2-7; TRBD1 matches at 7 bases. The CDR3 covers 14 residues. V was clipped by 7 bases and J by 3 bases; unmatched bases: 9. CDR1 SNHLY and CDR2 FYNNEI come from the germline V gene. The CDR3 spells CASNYRGPLYEQYF. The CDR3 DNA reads TGTGCCAGCAACTACAGGGGCCCCCTCTACGAGCAGTACTTC.

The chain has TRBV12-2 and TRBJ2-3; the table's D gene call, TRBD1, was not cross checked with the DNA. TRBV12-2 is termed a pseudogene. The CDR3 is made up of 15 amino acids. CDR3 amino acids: CASRPRGGSTDTQYF. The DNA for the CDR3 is TGTGCAAGTCGCCCCCGAGGGGGAAGCACAGATACGCAGTATTTT.

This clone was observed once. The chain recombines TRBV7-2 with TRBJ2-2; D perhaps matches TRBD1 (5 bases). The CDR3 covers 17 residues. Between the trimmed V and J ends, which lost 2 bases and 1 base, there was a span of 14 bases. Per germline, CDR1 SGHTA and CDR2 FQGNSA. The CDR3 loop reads CASSLRAGQGNTGELFF. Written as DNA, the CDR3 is TGTGCCAGCAGCTTAAGGGCAGGACAAGGGAACACCGGGGAGCTGTTTTTT.

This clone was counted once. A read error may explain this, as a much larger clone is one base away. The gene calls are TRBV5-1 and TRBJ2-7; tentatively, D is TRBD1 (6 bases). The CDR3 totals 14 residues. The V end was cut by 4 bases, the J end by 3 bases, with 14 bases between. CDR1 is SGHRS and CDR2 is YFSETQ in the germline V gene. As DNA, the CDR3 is TGCGCCAGCAGCCCCGGGACAAGCAACTACGAGCAGTACTTC. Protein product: CASSPGTSNYEQYF. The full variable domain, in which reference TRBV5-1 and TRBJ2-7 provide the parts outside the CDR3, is KAGVTQTPRYLIKTRGQQVTLSCSPISGHRSVSWYQQTPGQGLQFLFEYFSETQRNKGNFPGRFSGRQFSNSRSEMNVSTLELGDSALYLCASSPGTSNYEQYFGPGTRLTVT.

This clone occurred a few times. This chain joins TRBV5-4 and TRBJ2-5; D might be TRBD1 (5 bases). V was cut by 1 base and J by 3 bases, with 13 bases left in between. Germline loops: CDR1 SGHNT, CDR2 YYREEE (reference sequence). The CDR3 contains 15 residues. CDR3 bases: TGTGCCAGCAGCTTGCAGGGTCTGGAAGAAGAGACCCAGTACTTC. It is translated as CASSLQGLEEETQYF.

The CDR3 sequence is CASSLAPGAEIYNEQFF. CDR3 DNA: TGTGCCAGCAGCTTAGCTCCCGGTGCGGAAATTTACAATGAGCAGTTCTTC. The chain is built from TRBV11-2 and TRBJ2-1, with D uncertain. The CDR3 contains 17 residues. V was trimmed by 1 base and J by 4 bases, leaving 17 bases between them. CDR1 SGHAT and CDR2 FQNNGV come from the germline V gene.

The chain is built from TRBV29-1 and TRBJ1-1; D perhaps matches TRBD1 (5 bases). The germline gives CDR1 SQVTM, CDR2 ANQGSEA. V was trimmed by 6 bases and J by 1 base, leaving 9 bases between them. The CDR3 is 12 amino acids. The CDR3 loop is CSVAGTNTEAFF. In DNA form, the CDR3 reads TGCAGCGTCGCCGGGACGAACACTGAAGCTTTCTTT. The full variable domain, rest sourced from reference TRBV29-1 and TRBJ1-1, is SAVISQKPSRDICQRGTSLTIQCQVDSQVTMMFWYRQQPGQSLTLIATANQGSEATYESGFVIDKFPISRPNLTFSTLTVSNMSPEDSSIYLCSVAGTNTEAFFGQGTRLTVV.

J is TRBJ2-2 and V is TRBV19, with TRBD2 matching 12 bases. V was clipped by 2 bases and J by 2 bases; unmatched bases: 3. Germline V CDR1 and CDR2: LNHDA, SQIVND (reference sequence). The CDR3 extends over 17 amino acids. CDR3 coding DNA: TGTGCCAGTAGTATACCTAGCGGGAGGGCTAACACCGGGGAGCTGTTTTTT. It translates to CASSIPSGRANTGELFF. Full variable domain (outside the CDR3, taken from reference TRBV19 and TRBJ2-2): DGGITQSPKYLFRKEGQNVTLSCEQNLNHDAMYWYRQDPGQGLRLIYYSQIVNDFQKGDIAEGYSVSREKKESFPLTVTSAQKNPTAFYLCASSIPSGRANTGELFFGEGSRLTVL.

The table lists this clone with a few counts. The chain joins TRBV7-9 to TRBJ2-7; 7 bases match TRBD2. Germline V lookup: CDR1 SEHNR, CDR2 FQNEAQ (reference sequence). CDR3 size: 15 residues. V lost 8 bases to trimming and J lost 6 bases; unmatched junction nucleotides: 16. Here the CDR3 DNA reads TGTGCCAGCTCCCGAACTCTCTTCGGGGGGAGCGAGCAGTACTTC. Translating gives CASSRTLFGGSEQYF.

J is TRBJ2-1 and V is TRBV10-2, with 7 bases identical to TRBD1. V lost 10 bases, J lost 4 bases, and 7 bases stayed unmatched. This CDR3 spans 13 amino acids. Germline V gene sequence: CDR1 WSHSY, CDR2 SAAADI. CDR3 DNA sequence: TGCGCCATCGGGACAGAGAGTTACAATGAGCAGTTCTTC. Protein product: CAIGTESYNEQFF.

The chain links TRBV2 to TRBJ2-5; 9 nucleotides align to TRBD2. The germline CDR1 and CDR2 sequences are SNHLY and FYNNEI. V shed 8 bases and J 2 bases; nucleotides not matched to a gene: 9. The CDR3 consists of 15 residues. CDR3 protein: CASQRLAGVQETQYF. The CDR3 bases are TGTGCCAGCCAGAGGTTAGCGGGAGTTCAAGAGACCCAGTACTTC. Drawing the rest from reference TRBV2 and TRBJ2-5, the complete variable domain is EPEVTQTPSHQVTQMGQEVILRCVPISNHLYFYWYRQILGQKVEFLVSFYNNEISEKSEIFDDQFSVERPDGSNFTLKIRSTKLEDSAMYFCASQRLAGVQETQYFGPGTRLLVL.

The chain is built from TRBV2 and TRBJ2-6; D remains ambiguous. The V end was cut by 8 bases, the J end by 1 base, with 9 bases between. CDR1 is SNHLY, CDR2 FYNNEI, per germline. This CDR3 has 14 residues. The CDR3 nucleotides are TGTGCCAGCTCAGAGGAATCTGGGGCCAACGTCCTGACTTTC. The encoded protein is CASSEESGANVLTF.

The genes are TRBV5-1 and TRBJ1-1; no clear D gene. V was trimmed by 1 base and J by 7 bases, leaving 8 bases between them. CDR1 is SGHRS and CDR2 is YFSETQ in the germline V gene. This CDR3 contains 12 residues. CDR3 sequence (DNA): TGCGCCAGCAGCTTGTTTCGCGATGAAGCTTTCTTT. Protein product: CASSLFRDEAFF.

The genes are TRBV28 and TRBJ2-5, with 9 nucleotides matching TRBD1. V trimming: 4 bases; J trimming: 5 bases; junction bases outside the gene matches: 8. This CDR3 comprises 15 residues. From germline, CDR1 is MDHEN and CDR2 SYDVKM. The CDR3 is CASSSSTGGTETQYF. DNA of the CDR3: TGTGCCAGCAGTTCGAGCACAGGGGGCACGGAGACCCAGTACTTC.

The CDR3 here is CSVEDPRNHGYTF. The DNA of the CDR3 is TGCAGCGTTGAAGATCCAAGGAACCATGGCTACACCTTC. The chain carries TRBV29-1 and TRBJ1-2; D not resolved. The CDR3 consists of 13 residues. Trimming removed 0 bases from V and 6 bases from J, with 11 bases in between. Germline assignment: CDR1 SQVTM and CDR2 ANQGSEA.

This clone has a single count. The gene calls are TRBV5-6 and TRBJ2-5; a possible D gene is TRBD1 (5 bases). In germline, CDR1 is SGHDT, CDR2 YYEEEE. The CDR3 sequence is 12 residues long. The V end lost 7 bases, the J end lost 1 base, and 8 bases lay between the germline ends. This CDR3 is CASGAVQETQYF. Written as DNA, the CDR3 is TGTGCCAGCGGGGCGGTCCAAGAGACCCAGTACTTC.

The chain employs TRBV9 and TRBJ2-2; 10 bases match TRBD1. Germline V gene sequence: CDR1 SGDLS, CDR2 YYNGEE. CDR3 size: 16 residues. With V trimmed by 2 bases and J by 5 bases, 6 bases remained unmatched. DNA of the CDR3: TGTGCCAGCAGCGTGACGGGACAGGGGCGTACCGGGGAGCTGTTTTTT. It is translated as CASSVTGQGRTGELFF.

CDR3 sequence (DNA): TGTGCCAGCAGCCCTGCTGGGACAGGGCAAGAGACCCAGTACTTC. Translation: CASSPAGTGQETQYF. The chain couples TRBV7-9 to TRBJ2-5; TRBD1 matches 9 bases. This CDR3 is built from 15 residues. In germline, CDR1 is SEHNR, CDR2 FQNEAQ (reference sequence). The V gene end was trimmed by 5 bases and the J gene end by 2 bases; junction bases not matched to a gene: 6.